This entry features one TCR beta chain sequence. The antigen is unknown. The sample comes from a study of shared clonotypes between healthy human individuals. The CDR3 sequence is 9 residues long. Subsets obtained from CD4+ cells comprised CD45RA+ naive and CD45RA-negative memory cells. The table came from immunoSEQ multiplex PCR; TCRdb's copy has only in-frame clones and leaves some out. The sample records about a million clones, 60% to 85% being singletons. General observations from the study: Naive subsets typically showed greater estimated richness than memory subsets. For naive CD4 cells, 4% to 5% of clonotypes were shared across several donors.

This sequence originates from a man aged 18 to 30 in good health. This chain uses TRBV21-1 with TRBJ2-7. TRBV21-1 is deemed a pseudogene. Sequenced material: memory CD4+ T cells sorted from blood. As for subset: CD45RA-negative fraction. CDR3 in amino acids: CASSYEQYF. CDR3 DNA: TGTGCCAGCAGTTACGAGCAGTACTTC.